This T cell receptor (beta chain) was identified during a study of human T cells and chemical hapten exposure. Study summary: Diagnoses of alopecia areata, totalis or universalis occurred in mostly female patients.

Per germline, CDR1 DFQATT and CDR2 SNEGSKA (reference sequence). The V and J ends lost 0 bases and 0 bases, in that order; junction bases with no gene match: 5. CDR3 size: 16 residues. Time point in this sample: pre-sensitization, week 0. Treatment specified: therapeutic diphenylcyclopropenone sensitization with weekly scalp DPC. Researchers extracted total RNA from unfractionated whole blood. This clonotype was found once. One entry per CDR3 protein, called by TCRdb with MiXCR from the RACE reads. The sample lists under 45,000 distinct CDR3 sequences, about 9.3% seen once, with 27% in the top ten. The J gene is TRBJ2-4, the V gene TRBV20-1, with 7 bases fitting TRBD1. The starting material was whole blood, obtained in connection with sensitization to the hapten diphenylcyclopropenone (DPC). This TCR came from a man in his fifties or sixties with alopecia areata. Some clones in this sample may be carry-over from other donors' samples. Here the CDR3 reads CSARELTGLAKNIQYF. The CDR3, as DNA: TGCAGTGCTAGAGAGTTGACAGGGTTAGCCAAAAACATTCAGTACTTC.